These 14 T cell receptor beta chains originate from one sample sequenced in a study of molecular identifiers for immune sequencing clone quantification. MiXCR was run by TCRdb on the PCR reads, yielding one entry per CDR3 protein. The repertoire holds tens of thousands of distinct CDR3 sequences, with approximately 26% as singletons. Sequenced material: naive CD8+ T cells from blood, with Jurkat cell RNA spiked in. Subset in this sample: FACS-sorted CD8+CD4-CCR7+CD45RA+ naive T cells. These receptors all stem from a human donor in good health. Some libraries in this study had Jurkat cell RNA spiked in.

V usage is TRBV12-3 or TRBV12-4 and J usage is TRBJ2-7, with D perhaps matching TRBD2 (5 bases). V dropped 6 bases and J dropped 0 bases, with 15 bases sitting between them. CDR3 length: 15 residues. CDR3 in amino acids: CASRPGLHDSYEQYF. CDR3 in DNA: TGTGCCAGCAGACCTGGACTGCACGACTCCTACGAGCAGTACTTC.

Points on this clonotype: A read error may produce the germline difference seen at one junction end. This chain links TRBV12-5 with TRBJ2-1; tentatively, D is TRBD2 (5 bases). This CDR3 is 11 amino acids long. The germline gives CDR1 LGHNT, CDR2 FRNRAP. CDR3 DNA: TGTGCTAGTGGTTTGCTTAATGAGCGGTCCTTC. Protein product: CASGLLNERSF.

As for this clonotype: Mismatch with germline at one junction end may stem from a read error. The chain uses TRBV6-5 and TRBJ2-1; TRBD2 is a possible D gene (6 bases). This CDR3 has 13 residues. Germline CDR1 is MNHEY and CDR2 is SVGAGI. The CDR3 DNA sequence: TGTGCCCGCAGAAAAAACCGGGGGAATGAGCAGTTCTTC. This sequence encodes CARRKNRGNEQFF.

A remark on this clonotype: One base away lies a much larger clone, so this may be a sequencing read error. No conserved phenylalanine or tryptophan ends this CDR3, so it is likely a read error. The J gene is TRBJ2-2, the V gene TRBV7-9; D may be TRBD2 (6 bases). The V end lost 5 bases, the J end lost 6 bases, and 13 bases lay between the germline ends. The V gene's germline CDR1 is SEHNR and CDR2 FQNEAQ (reference sequence). This CDR3 contains 14 residues. In DNA, the CDR3 is TGTGCCAGCAGCCCGCCGCTAGCGTCCGGGGAGCTGTTTTAT. The encoded protein is CASSPPLASGELFY.

This clonotype was seen many times. The chain joins TRBV30 to TRBJ2-1; 10 bases agree with TRBD2. Germline trimming cut 3 bases from V and 8 bases from J; bases unmatched to any gene: 4. Germline CDR1 reads GTSNPN; CDR2 reads SVGIG (reference sequence). The CDR3 spans 13 residues. DNA for the CDR3: TGTGCCTGGAGGGGACTAGCGTGGGATGAGCAGTTCTTC. This gives the protein CAWRGLAWDEQFF.

In its sample, this clonotype was seen many times. V and J are TRBV2 and TRBJ1-5; D uncertain. Germline V gives CDR1 SNHLY, CDR2 FYNNEI. CDR3 length: 14 residues. The V end lost 6 bases, the J end lost 0 bases, and 9 bases lay between the germline ends. The CDR3 DNA reads as TGTGCCAGCAGCGACACAGATAGCAATCAGCCCCAGCATTTT. This sequence encodes CASSDTDSNQPQHF.

This clonotype occurred many times. This sequence joins TRBV5-6 and TRBJ2-2; D unresolved. The CDR3 loop spans 12 amino acids. Germline V gene sequence: CDR1 SGHDT, CDR2 YYEEEE. Trimming stripped 0 bases from V and 5 bases from J, with 2 bases between. The CDR3 is CASSLATGELFF. The CDR3 DNA follows: TGTGCCAGCAGCTTGGCGACCGGGGAGCTGTTTTTT.

This clonotype has only a few counts. Written as DNA, the CDR3 is TGTGCCAGCAGTTCAGGGTTTGGAAACGAGCAGTACTTC. This sequence encodes CASSSGFGNEQYF. The rearrangement links TRBV27 to TRBJ2-7; D possibly corresponds to TRBD1 (5 bases). V lost 4 bases and J 5 bases, leaving 12 bases between the germline ends. CDR3 size: 13 residues. In germline, CDR1 is MNHEY, CDR2 SMNVEV (reference sequence).

This clonotype was found many times. The gene calls are TRBV12-3 or TRBV12-4 and TRBJ1-2; D is possibly TRBD1 (6 bases). The V gene lost 2 bases and the J gene lost 7 bases, with 17 bases spanning the gap. This CDR3 spans 15 amino acids. CDR3 sequence: CASSLHVGGPSGYTF. CDR3 nucleotide sequence: TGTGCCAGCAGTTTACATGTGGGGGGGCCGAGTGGCTACACCTTC.

This clonotype was observed at least ten times. The chain employs TRBV20-1 and TRBJ2-2, with a possible D match to TRBD1 (6 bases). Germline lookup yields CDR1 DFQATT and CDR2 SNEGSKA (reference sequence). The length of the CDR3 is 17 residues. V was trimmed by 1 base and J by 6 bases, leaving 21 bases between them. In nucleotides, the CDR3 is TGCAGTGCTAGAGCACCATTCAGGACAGCCTGGGCCGGGGAGCTGTTTTTT. Protein product: CSARAPFRTAWAGELFF.

This clonotype was counted many times. V usage is TRBV5-6 and J usage is TRBJ2-2; 9 bases are a match to TRBD1. The V and J ends lost 7 bases and 6 bases, in that order; junction bases with no gene match: 10. From germline, CDR1 is SGHDT and CDR2 YYEEEE. The CDR3 sequence is 15 residues long. The DNA of the CDR3 is TGTGCCAGCGCTATCGGGACAGGGTTCTCCGGGGAGCTGTTTTTT. Translated, it gives CASAIGTGFSGELFF.

This clonotype was seen at least ten times. The chain uses TRBV14 and TRBJ2-3, with 11 bases identical to TRBD2. The CDR3 sequence is 17 residues long. V trimming: 2 bases; J trimming: 0 bases; junction bases outside the gene matches: 4. Per germline, CDR1 SGHDN and CDR2 FVKESK. The CDR3 DNA reads as TGTGCCAGCAGCCAATGGACTAGCGGGTTTAGCACAGATACGCAGTATTTT. The encoded protein is CASSQWTSGFSTDTQYF.

The sample holds many counts of this clonotype. This chain joins TRBV7-3 and TRBJ2-4, with TRBD1 as a possible D gene (6 bases). Germline V gene lookup returns CDR1 SGHTA and CDR2 FQGTGA. CDR3 length: 15 residues. V was pared by 4 bases and J by 3 bases, with 13 bases between. In DNA, the CDR3 is TGTGCCAGCAGCTCCGACAGGTTGATCAAAAACATTCAGTACTTC. Encoded protein: CASSSDRLIKNIQYF. Full variable domain (rest looked up from reference TRBV7-3 and TRBJ2-4): GAGVSQTPSNKVTEKGKYVELRCDPISGHTALYWYRQSLGQGPEFLIYFQGTGAADDSGLPNDRFFAVRPEGSVSTLKIQRTERGDSAVYLCASSSDRLIKNIQYFGAGTRLSVL.

This clonotype was recorded once. The chain combines TRBV29-1 with TRBJ2-3; the match to TRBD2 covers 8 bases. Germline V lookup: CDR1 SQVTM, CDR2 ANQGSEA. The CDR3 covers 21 residues. V shed 1 base, J shed 4 bases, and the junction held 25 bases outside the gene matches. CDR3 in amino acids: CSVEVATFGSGIMSSADTQYF. The CDR3 DNA sequence: TGCAGCGTTGAAGTGGCGACCTTTGGTAGCGGGATCATGTCATCGGCAGATACGCAGTATTTT.